This is a list of T cell receptor beta chains from one sample in a study of naive CD8 T cells in extremely preterm neonates. TCRdb's table, derived via immunoSEQ multiplex PCR, lists solely in-frame clones and lacks some. The data hold about 5,500 clones, with around 97% observed a single time. The sample was naive CD8+ T cells from blood. The receptors stem from a human donor in good health. Both conserved end residues are part of each CDR3. The D gene is left open where the match is weak. For some rows the clone size is stated as once, few or many, or as a class when expanded; others skip it.

j_call d_call cdr3_length v_call clone_size cdr3_aa cdr3_nt
TRBJ2-3 TRBD1 15 TRBV7-6 NA CASSRGQGATYTQYF TGTGCCAGCAGCAGAGGACAGGGGGCCACATATACGCAGTATTTT
TRBJ2-7 NA 14 TRBV11-2 NA CASSLQSQNYEQYF TGTGCCAGCAGCCTACAGAGCCAGAATTACGAGCAGTACTTC
TRBJ1-5 NA 15 TRBV4-1 NA CASSQEGRINQPQHF TGCGCCAGCAGCCAAGAGGGCAGGATCAATCAGCCCCAGCATTTT
TRBJ2-2 NA 12 TRBV6-5 few CASSGAVGELFF TGTGCCAGCAGTGGAGCGGTGGGGGAGCTGTTTTTT
TRBJ1-1 NA 14 TRBV6-5 NA CASSPTGYFTEAFF TGTGCCAGCAGTCCAACAGGGTATTTCACTGAAGCTTTCTTT
TRBJ2-2 TRBD2 16 TRBV4-2 NA CASSPRLAGGTGELFF TGTGCCAGCAGCCCAAGACTAGCGGGGGGCACCGGGGAGCTGTTTTTT
TRBJ1-5 NA 17 TRBV28 NA CASSLLQGIGGNQPQHF TGTGCCAGCAGTTTACTCCAGGGCATAGGGGGCAATCAGCCCCAGCATTTT
TRBJ2-5 NA 14 TRBV28 once CASSFSTVQETQYF TGTGCCAGCAGTTTTAGTACGGTTCAAGAGACCCAGTACTTC
TRBJ2-7 NA 13 TRBV6-5 NA CASSYSFRDEQYF TGTGCCAGCAGTTACTCGTTCAGGGACGAGCAGTACTTC
TRBJ1-1 TRBD1 14 TRBV7-9 NA CASSARQGNTEAFF TGTGCCAGCAGCGCCCGACAGGGGAACACTGAAGCTTTCTTT
TRBJ1-5 NA 15 TRBV10-2 NA CASSQATGINQPQHF TGCGCCAGCAGTCAGGCCACAGGAATCAATCAGCCCCAGCATTTT
TRBJ1-5 NA 13 TRBV7-9 few CASSDSLLQPQHF TGTGCCAGCAGCGACAGCCTCCTACAGCCCCAGCATTTT
TRBJ1-2 TRBD1 15 TRBV12-5 NA CASGLWTGRGYGYTF TGTGCTAGTGGTTTGTGGACAGGGAGAGGCTATGGCTACACCTTC
TRBJ2-1 NA 16 TRBV4-3 once CASSQDGTSSYNEQFF TGCGCCAGCAGCCAAGATGGTACAAGCTCCTACAATGAGCAGTTCTTC
TRBJ1-1 NA 11 TRBV2 NA CASIRLTEAFF TGTGCCAGCATTCGGTTAACTGAAGCTTTCTTT